A single sample gave rise to the 21 T cell receptor beta chains below, sequenced in a study of cytomegalovirus exposure and HLA in healthy donors. 13 Jbeta primers and 60 Vbeta primers were used for the PCR. Generated by immunoSEQ multiplex PCR, the TCRdb table keeps only in-frame clones and is missing some. The sample lists more than 95,000 clones; 70% to 75% were seen once. Material: PBMCs. The receptor set was obtained from a man aged 35-49 years in good health and CMV-seronegative.

The chain couples TRBV7-6 to TRBJ1-4; D gene unclear. Germline-derived CDR1 and CDR2 are SGHVS and FNYEAQ. The CDR3 consists of 15 residues. V was trimmed by 5 bases and J by 8 bases, leaving 18 bases between them. DNA of the CDR3: TGTGCCAGCAGCCAAGAAGTAGGGAGTGGCGAAAAACTGTTTTTT. As protein: CASSQEVGSGEKLFF.

The gene calls are TRBV4-1 and TRBJ1-3; 9 nucleotides align to TRBD1. With 1 base clipped from V and 0 bases from J, the junction kept 4 bases outside the gene matches. The germline V gene has CDR1 MGHRA and CDR2 YSYEKL. This CDR3 is 17 amino acids long. The CDR3 spells CASSQGDRGYSGNTIYF. The CDR3 DNA is TGCGCCAGCAGCCAAGGTGACAGGGGGTACTCTGGAAACACCATATATTTT.

V is TRBV5-1 and J is TRBJ1-1; TRBD1 matches at 7 bases. Germline V lookup: CDR1 SGHRS, CDR2 YFSETQ. V lost 0 bases, J lost 6 bases, and 8 bases stayed unmatched. The CDR3 consists of 15 residues. The CDR3 bases are TGCGCCAGCAGCTTGGAGGGGGCCGGGTACGCTGAAGCTTTCTTT. Its translation is CASSLEGAGYAEAFF.

The rearrangement joins TRBV6-5 to TRBJ2-7; D might be TRBD1 (6 bases). The CDR3 is made up of 15 amino acids. Deletions cut 5 bases from V and 2 bases from J, with 16 bases between. Germline values: CDR1 MNHEY, CDR2 SVGAGI. The CDR3 loop is CASSVTQGHPYEQYF. CDR3 nucleotides: TGTGCCAGCAGTGTCACCCAGGGGCATCCCTACGAGCAGTACTTC.

The chain joins TRBV18 to TRBJ2-7, with 12 bases fitting TRBD2. CDR1 is KGHSH, CDR2 LQKENI, per germline. With 9 bases clipped from V and 2 bases from J, the junction kept 5 bases outside the gene matches. The CDR3 spans 14 residues. The CDR3 bases are TGTGCCAGTAAGACTAGCGGGAGTGCCTACGAGCAGTACTTC. This sequence encodes CASKTSGSAYEQYF.

The V and J genes are TRBV5-6 and TRBJ2-2; D uncertain. V shed 0 bases and J shed 6 bases, with 15 bases lying between them. Germline V gene data show CDR1 as SGHDT and CDR2 as YYEEEE. The CDR3 length is 16 residues. CDR3 amino acids: CASSLAPLLRSGELFF. CDR3 in DNA: TGTGCCAGCAGCTTGGCACCTCTTCTACGCTCCGGGGAGCTGTTTTTT.

The rearrangement joins TRBV5-6 to TRBJ1-6, with D perhaps matching TRBD1 (6 bases). Germline CDR1 reads SGHDT; CDR2 reads YYEEEE. This CDR3 comprises 16 residues. Trimming pared 3 bases from V and 10 bases from J, leaving 20 bases between. CDR3 in DNA: TGTGCCAGCAGCTCAAAGGGGGTTCGGGTACGATCACCCCTCCACTTT. Encoded protein: CASSSKGVRVRSPLHF.

This clone showed up just once. The chain recombines TRBV7-9 with TRBJ2-5; 7 nucleotides agree with TRBD1. This CDR3 spans 13 amino acids. The germline CDR1 and CDR2 sequences are SEHNR and FQNEAQ (reference sequence). Trimming removed 4 bases from V and 5 bases from J; junction bases left unmatched: 4. For the CDR3, the DNA is TGTGCCAGCAGCTCAGGGACAGACGAGACCCAGTACTTC. Its translation: CASSSGTDETQYF. Based on the CDR3 plus reference TRBV7-9 and TRBJ2-5, the full variable domain is DTGVSQNPRHKITKRGQNVTFRCDPISEHNRLYWYRQTLGQGPEFLTYFQNEAQLEKSRLLSDRFSAERPKGSFSTLEIQRTEQGDSAMYLCASSSGTDETQYFGPGTRLLVL.

The chain is built from TRBV10-3 and TRBJ2-7; a weak D match, TRBD1 (5 bases). V dropped 5 bases and J dropped 2 bases, with 10 bases sitting between them. This CDR3 has 13 amino acids. Germline CDR1 is ENHRY and CDR2 is SYGVKD. The CDR3 reads CAISRTDTYEQYF. The CDR3 DNA reads as TGTGCCATCAGTAGGACGGACACCTACGAGCAGTACTTC.

CDR3 coding DNA: TGTGCCACCCAAGACAGGGGGCGCGGAAACAACTATGGCTACACCTTC. This gives the protein CATQDRGRGNNYGYTF. The rearrangement links TRBV15 to TRBJ1-2; 10 bases line up with TRBD1. V was pared by 8 bases and J by 2 bases, with 11 bases of the junction left unmatched. The CDR3 is 16 amino acids. Germline V gene sequence: CDR1 LNHNV, CDR2 YYDKDF (reference sequence).

This rearrangement joins TRBV28 to TRBJ1-4; a possible D gene is TRBD1 (6 bases). V was shortened by 1 base and J by 7 bases, with 13 bases between the two germline ends. Looked up from germline, CDR1 is MDHEN and CDR2 is SYDVKM. The CDR3 runs to 15 residues. The CDR3 DNA reads as TGTGCCAGCAGTTTATCTCGGGGGGCCGGTGAAAAACTGTTTTTT. Its protein is CASSLSRGAGEKLFF. Full variable domain (outside the CDR3, taken from reference TRBV28 and TRBJ1-4): DVKVTQSSRYLVKRTGEKVFLECVQDMDHENMFWYRQDPGLGLRLIYFSYDVKMKEKGDIPEGYSVSREKKERFSLILESASTNQTSMYLCASSLSRGAGEKLFFGSGTQLSVL.

The gene calls are TRBV28 and TRBJ2-1; D might be TRBD2 (6 bases). Germline lookup yields CDR1 MDHEN and CDR2 SYDVKM. The CDR3 is made up of 15 amino acids. Trimming left V 2 bases short and J 2 bases short, with 10 bases between. The CDR3 nucleotides read TGTGCCAGCAGTTTAGGGGGGAACACCTACAATGAGCAGTTCTTC. Protein sequence: CASSLGGNTYNEQFF.

The chain links TRBV29-1 to TRBJ1-3; 7 bases line up with TRBD1. From germline, CDR1 is SQVTM and CDR2 ANQGSEA. The junction had 9 bases not matched to a gene; V was cut back by 0 bases and J by 4 bases. This CDR3 comprises 16 residues. DNA of the CDR3: TGCAGCGTTGAAGATCCTAACAGGGGACAAGGAAACACCATATATTTT. Translation gives CSVEDPNRGQGNTIYF.

The V and J genes are TRBV7-2 and TRBJ2-2; D may be TRBD2 (6 bases). V lost 4 bases, J lost 8 bases, and 14 bases lay in between. This CDR3 region has 14 residues. The germline V gene has CDR1 SGHTA and CDR2 FQGNSA. The CDR3 DNA sequence: TGTGCCAGCAGCTCAATTCGGCTAGCGGGGGAGCTGTTTTTT. Residues: CASSSIRLAGELFF.

The gene calls are TRBV19 and TRBJ2-7; D ambiguous. Per germline, CDR1 LNHDA and CDR2 SQIVND (reference sequence). The CDR3 has 14 amino acids. V was cut by 2 bases and J by 2 bases, with 10 bases left in between. The CDR3 nucleotides are TGTGCCAGTAGTATAAACCACAGAGCCTACGAGCAGTACTTC. It specifies CASSINHRAYEQYF.

The chain recombines TRBV4-1 with TRBJ1-1, with TRBD1 matching over 10 bases. The CDR3 runs to 17 residues. Losses at the gene ends were 0 bases for V and 5 bases for J; bases not matched to a gene: 9. The germline V gene has CDR1 MGHRA and CDR2 YSYEKL. This CDR3 reads CASSQERQGAGRTEAFF. Here the CDR3 DNA reads TGCGCCAGCAGCCAAGAACGACAGGGGGCAGGTAGGACTGAAGCTTTCTTT.

The V and J genes are TRBV19 and TRBJ1-5; D remains unclear. CDR3 length equals 12 residues. CDR1 and CDR2 from the germline V gene are LNHDA and SQIVND (reference sequence). Trimming took off 6 bases at V and 7 bases at J, with 10 bases between the two ends. CDR3 nucleotides: TGTGCCAGTAGCAACTCGTGGCAGCCCCAGCATTTT. Translation: CASSNSWQPQHF.

This chain uses TRBV27 with TRBJ2-5; D gene ambiguous. The CDR3 consists of 15 residues. Germline assignment: CDR1 MNHEY and CDR2 SMNVEV (reference sequence). Trimming stripped 2 bases from V and 5 bases from J, with 15 bases between. The CDR3 sequence is CASSLRLTERETQYF. CDR3 in DNA: TGTGCCAGCAGTTTACGACTCACCGAGAGGGAGACCCAGTACTTC.

This clone was seen only a few times. This rearrangement joins TRBV20-1 to TRBJ2-7; perhaps TRBD1 as D (5 bases). Germline V CDR1 and CDR2: DFQATT, SNEGSKA (reference sequence). Trimming removed 0 bases from V and 6 bases from J, with 6 bases in between. The CDR3 length is 11 residues. CDR3 bases: TGCAGTGCTAGAGATGACAGCGAGCAGTACTTC. Its protein is CSARDDSEQYF.

The V and J genes are TRBV19 and TRBJ1-2; D is unresolved. In germline, CDR1 is LNHDA, CDR2 SQIVND (reference sequence). The CDR3 contains 13 residues. V was clipped by 5 bases and J by 5 bases, with 12 bases between them. The CDR3 sequence is CASSLGLLYGYTF. DNA for the CDR3: TGTGCCAGTAGTCTCGGACTTCTTTATGGCTACACCTTC.

In nucleotides, the CDR3 is TGCGCCAGCAGCCCGACGGGACAGGGCTACGAGCAGTACTTC. Residues: CASSPTGQGYEQYF. V and J are TRBV4-3 and TRBJ2-7; 9 bases match TRBD1. Germline CDR1 LGHNA, CDR2 YSLEER. After removal of 4 bases from V and 3 bases from J, the junction contained 4 bases not matched to a gene. The CDR3 is 14 residues long.